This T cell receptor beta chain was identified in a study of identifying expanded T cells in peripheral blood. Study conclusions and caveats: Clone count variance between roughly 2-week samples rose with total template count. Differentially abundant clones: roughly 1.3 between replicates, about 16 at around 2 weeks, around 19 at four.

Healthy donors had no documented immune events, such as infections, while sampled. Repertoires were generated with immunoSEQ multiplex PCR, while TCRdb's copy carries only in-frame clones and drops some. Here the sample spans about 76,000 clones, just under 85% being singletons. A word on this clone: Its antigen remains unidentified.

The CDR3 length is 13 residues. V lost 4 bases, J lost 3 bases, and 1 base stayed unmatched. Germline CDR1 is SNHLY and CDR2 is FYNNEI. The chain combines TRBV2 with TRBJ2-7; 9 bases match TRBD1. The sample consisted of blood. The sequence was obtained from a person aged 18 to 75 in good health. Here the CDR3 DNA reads TGTGCCAGCAGTGGACAGGGGGGCTACGAGCAGTACTTC. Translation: CASSGQGGYEQYF.